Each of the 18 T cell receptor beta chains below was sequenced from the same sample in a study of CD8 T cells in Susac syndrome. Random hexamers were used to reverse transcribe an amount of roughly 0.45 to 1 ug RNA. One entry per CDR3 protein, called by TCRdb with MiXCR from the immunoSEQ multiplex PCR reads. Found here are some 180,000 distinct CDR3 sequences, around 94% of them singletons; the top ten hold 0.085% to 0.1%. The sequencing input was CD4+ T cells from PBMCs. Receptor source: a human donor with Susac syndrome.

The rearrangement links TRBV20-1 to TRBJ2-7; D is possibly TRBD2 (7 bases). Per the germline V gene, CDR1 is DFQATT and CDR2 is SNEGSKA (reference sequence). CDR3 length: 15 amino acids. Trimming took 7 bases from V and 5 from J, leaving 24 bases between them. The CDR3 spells CSVPRGGGDKDEQYF. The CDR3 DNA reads TGCAGTGTCCCCCGTGGGGGGGGCGATAAGGACGAGCAGTACTTC.

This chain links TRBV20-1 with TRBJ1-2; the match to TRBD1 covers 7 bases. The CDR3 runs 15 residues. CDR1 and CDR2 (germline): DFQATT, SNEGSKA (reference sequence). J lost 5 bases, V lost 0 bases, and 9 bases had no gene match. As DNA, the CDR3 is TGCAGTGCTAGAGATCGGGCAGGGGGGTGGTATGGCTACACCTTC. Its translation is CSARDRAGGWYGYTF.

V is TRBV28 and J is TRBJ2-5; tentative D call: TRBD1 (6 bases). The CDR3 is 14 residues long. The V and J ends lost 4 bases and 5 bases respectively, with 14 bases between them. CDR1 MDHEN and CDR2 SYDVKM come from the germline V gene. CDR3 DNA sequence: TGTGCCAGCAGTTCCCCCCAGGGGATGGAGACCCAGTACTTC. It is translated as CASSSPQGMETQYF. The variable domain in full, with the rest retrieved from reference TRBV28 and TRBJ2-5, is DVKVTQSSRYLVKRTGEKVFLECVQDMDHENMFWYRQDPGLGLRLIYFSYDVKMKEKGDIPEGYSVSREKKERFSLILESASTNQTSMYLCASSSPQGMETQYFGPGTRLLVL.

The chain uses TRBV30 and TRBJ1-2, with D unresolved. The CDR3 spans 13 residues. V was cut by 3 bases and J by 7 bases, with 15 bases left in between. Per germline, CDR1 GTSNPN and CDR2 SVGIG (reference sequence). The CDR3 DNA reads TGTGCCTGGAGCGAGGCCAGGCCAGGTGGCTACACCTTC. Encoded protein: CAWSEARPGGYTF.

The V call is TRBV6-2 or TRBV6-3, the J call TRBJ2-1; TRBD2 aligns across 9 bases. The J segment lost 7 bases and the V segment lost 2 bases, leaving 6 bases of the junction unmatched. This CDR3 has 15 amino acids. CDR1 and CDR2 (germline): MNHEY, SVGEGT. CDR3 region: CASSYIAGLANEQFF. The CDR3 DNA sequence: TGTGCCAGCAGTTACATCGCGGGACTAGCTAATGAGCAGTTCTTC.

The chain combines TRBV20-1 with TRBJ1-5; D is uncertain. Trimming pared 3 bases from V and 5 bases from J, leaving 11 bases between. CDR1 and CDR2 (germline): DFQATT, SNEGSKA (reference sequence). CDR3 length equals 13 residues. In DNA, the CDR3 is TGCAGTGCTAGCACCCAGATTGATCAGCCCCAGCATTTT. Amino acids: CSASTQIDQPQHF.

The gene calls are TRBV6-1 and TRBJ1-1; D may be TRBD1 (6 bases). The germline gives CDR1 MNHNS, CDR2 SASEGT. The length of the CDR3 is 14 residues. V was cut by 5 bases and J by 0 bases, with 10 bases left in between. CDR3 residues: CASSPRGVNTEAFF. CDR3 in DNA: TGTGCCAGCAGTCCAAGGGGGGTGAACACTGAAGCTTTCTTT.

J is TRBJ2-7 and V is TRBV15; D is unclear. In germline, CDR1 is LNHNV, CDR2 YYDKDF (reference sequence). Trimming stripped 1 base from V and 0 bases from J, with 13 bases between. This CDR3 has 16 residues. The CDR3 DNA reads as TGTGCCACCAGCAGAGGTTACGGGCGAAGCTCCTACGAGCAGTACTTC. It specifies CATSRGYGRSSYEQYF. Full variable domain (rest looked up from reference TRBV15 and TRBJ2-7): DAMVIQNPRYQVTQFGKPVTLSCSQTLNHNVMYWYQQKSSQAPKLLFHYYDKDFNNEADTPDNFQSRRPNTSFCFLDIRSPGLGDTAMYLCATSRGYGRSSYEQYFGPGTRLTVT.

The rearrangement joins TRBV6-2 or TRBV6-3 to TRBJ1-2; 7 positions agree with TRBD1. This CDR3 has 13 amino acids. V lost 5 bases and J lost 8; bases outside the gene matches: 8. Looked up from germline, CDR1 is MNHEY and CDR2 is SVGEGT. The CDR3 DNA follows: TGTGCCAGCAGTCTCATAGGGGGCGCAGGCTACACCTTC. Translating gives CASSLIGGAGYTF.

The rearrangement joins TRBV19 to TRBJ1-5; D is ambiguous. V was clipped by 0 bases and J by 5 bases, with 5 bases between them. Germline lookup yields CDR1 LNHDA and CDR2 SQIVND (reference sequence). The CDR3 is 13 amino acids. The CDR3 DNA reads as TGTGCCAGTAGTATAGACAGGCATCAGCCCCAGCATTTT. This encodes CASSIDRHQPQHF.

The CDR3 here is CASGGQGDTGELFF. CDR3 bases: TGTGCCAGCGGTGGACAGGGGGACACCGGGGAGCTGTTTTTT. V is TRBV28 and J is TRBJ2-2; TRBD1 matches 10 bases. V shed 8 bases, J shed 3 bases, and the junction held 3 bases outside the gene matches. Germline V gene lookup returns CDR1 MDHEN and CDR2 SYDVKM. CDR3 length: 14 amino acids.

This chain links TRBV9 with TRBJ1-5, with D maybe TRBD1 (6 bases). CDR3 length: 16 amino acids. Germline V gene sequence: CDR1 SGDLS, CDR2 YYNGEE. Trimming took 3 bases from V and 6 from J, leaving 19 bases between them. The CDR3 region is CASSGALNREFQPQHF. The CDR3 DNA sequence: TGTGCCAGCAGCGGAGCCCTCAACAGGGAGTTTCAGCCCCAGCATTTT.

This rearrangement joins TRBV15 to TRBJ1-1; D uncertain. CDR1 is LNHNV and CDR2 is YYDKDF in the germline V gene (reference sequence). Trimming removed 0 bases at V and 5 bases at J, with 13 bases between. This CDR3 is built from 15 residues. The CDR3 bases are TGTGCCACCAGCAGAGATATCGGGGTTTGGACTGAAGCTTTCTTT. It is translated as CATSRDIGVWTEAFF.

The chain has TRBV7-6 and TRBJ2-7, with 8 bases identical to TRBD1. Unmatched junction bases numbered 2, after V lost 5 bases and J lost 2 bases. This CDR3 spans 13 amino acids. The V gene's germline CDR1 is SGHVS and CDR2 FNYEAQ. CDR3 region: CASSRTGTYEQYF. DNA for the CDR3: TGTGCCAGCAGCCGGACAGGGACCTACGAGCAGTACTTC.

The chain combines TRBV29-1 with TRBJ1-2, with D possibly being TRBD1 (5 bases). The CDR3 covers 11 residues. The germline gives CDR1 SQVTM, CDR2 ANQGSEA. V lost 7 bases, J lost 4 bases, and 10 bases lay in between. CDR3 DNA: TGCAGCGCACAGGCGGGCTATGGCTACACCTTC. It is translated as CSAQAGYGYTF.

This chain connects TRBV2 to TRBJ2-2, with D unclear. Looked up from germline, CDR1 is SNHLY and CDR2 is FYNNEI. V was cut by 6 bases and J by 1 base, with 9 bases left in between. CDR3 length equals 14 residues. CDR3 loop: CASSFDGNTGELFF. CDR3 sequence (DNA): TGTGCCAGCAGCTTTGACGGGAACACCGGGGAGCTGTTTTTT.

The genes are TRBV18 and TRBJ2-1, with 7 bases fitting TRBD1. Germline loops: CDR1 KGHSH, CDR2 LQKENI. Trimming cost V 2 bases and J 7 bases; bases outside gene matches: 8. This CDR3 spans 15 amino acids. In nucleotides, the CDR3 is TGTGCCAGCTCACCAACAGGGGAAAGTGGGAATGAGCAGTTCTTC. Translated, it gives CASSPTGESGNEQFF.

In DNA form, the CDR3 reads TGTGCCAGCAGCTTCCTGGGCGCAGATACGCAGTATTTT. The encoded protein is CASSFLGADTQYF. The chain employs TRBV7-9 and TRBJ2-3, with no clear D. V dropped 3 bases and J dropped 4 bases, with 8 bases sitting between them. Germline V gene lookup returns CDR1 SEHNR and CDR2 FQNEAQ (reference sequence). The CDR3 sequence is 13 residues long.